This is a list of T cell receptor beta chains from one sample in a study of blood T cell repertoires in COVID-19. Profiling relied on immunoSEQ multiplex PCR, and the TCRdb table lists in-frame clones only, not all of them. Among 130,000 or so clones listed, approximately 80% were seen once. What was sequenced was peripheral blood. These receptor sequences come from a woman aged 55 to 70 with active or convalescent COVID-19. Both conserved end residues are part of each CDR3. The order of the fields is D gene, V gene, J gene, CDR3 length, CDR3 protein. A D gene is named only where the DNA matches it firmly.

>TRBD2|TRBV10-3|TRBJ2-3|15
CATVGTSGRWDTQYF
>-|TRBV5-4|TRBJ2-5|14
CASSLRTKQETQYF
>-|TRBV18|TRBJ1-1|16
CASSPERVQQATEAFF
>TRBD2|TRBV5-1|TRBJ2-1|16
CASSLQGGGSYNEQFF
>-|TRBV12-3/TRBV12-4|TRBJ1-4|12
CASSTRGGKLFF
>-|TRBV6-5|TRBJ1-1|13
CATGGGTNTEAFF
>-|TRBV9|TRBJ2-2|15
CASSVGLEVNGELFF
>TRBD1|TRBV5-1|TRBJ2-1|14
CASSVTGGRNEQFF
>-|TRBV2|TRBJ2-5|13
CASSGPGVQTQYF
>TRBD1|TRBV11-1|TRBJ1-1|15
CASSTTGVRDTEAFF
>-|TRBV3-1/TRBV3-2|TRBJ1-1|14
CASSHAEENTEAFF
>TRBD2|TRBV7-9|TRBJ2-7|15
CASSPPAGDSYEQYF
>TRBD1|TRBV27|TRBJ1-1|14
CASSLVRGQVEAFF
>-|TRBV5-1|TRBJ2-1|14
CASSLTAGYNEQFF
>TRBD2|TRBV29-1|TRBJ2-1|18
CSVERASGGPSSYNEQFF
>-|TRBV6-2/TRBV6-3|TRBJ1-3|13
CASSYALRNTIYF
>-|TRBV18|TRBJ1-2|14
CASSPASQGIRYTF